A selection of T cell receptor beta chains follows, all from one sample in a study of cytomegalovirus exposure and HLA in healthy donors. The assay was immunoSEQ multiplex PCR, and TCRdb's table has in-frame clones only and misses some. The sample shows some 120,000 clones, around 82% of them seen only once. Sequencing was done on a sample of PBMCs. These receptors were collected from a man in his fifties or sixties in good health and CMV-seronegative. CDR3s include the opening cysteine and the closing phenylalanine or tryptophan. Each record gives: V gene, D gene, J gene, clone size, CDR3 protein, CDR3 DNA. A D gene is named only where the DNA matches it firmly. Size is omitted from some rows. Given values are once, few, many or a class for expanded clones.

V: TRBV11-2; D: TRBD1; J: TRBJ2-5; size: .; CDR3: CASSLDQSGTGGRETQYF; DNA: TGTGCCAGCAGCTTAGATCAAAGTGGGACAGGGGGCAGGGAGACCCAGTACTTC
V: TRBV28; D: .; J: TRBJ1-1; size: .; CDR3: CASSLPGKDTEAFF; DNA: TGTGCCAGCAGTTTACCCGGGAAGGACACTGAAGCTTTCTTT
V: TRBV5-6; D: TRBD2; J: TRBJ2-1; size: .; CDR3: CASSLSLAATYNEQFF; DNA: TGTGCCAGCAGCTTGTCGCTAGCGGCGACCTACAATGAGCAGTTCTTC
V: TRBV19; D: TRBD1; J: TRBJ1-5; size: .; CDR3: CASNLQGSGNNQPQHF; DNA: TGTGCCAGTAATCTACAGGGGTCAGGGAACAATCAGCCCCAGCATTTT
V: TRBV19; D: TRBD2; J: TRBJ2-7; size: .; CDR3: CASSIAAGRAREQYF; DNA: TGTGCCAGTAGTATAGCGGCGGGGAGGGCCCGCGAGCAGTACTTC
V: TRBV19; D: TRBD1; J: TRBJ2-2; size: .; CDR3: CASSPGQGEAGELFF; DNA: TGTGCCAGTAGTCCGGGACAGGGGGAAGCCGGGGAGCTGTTTTTT
V: TRBV9; D: TRBD2; J: TRBJ2-7; size: .; CDR3: CASSVGVAGGRGEQYF; DNA: TGTGCCAGCAGCGTAGGGGTAGCGGGAGGACGAGGGGAGCAGTACTTC
V: TRBV7-6; D: TRBD1; J: TRBJ2-1; size: .; CDR3: CASSRGQGAQSEQFF; DNA: TGTGCCAGCAGCAGGGGACAGGGGGCGCAAAGTGAGCAGTTCTTC
V: TRBV6-1; D: .; J: TRBJ2-6; size: .; CDR3: CASSDRDPSGANVLTF; DNA: TGTGCCAGCAGTGACAGGGATCCCTCTGGGGCCAACGTCCTGACTTTC
V: TRBV7-2; D: TRBD1; J: TRBJ2-6; size: .; CDR3: CASSLAGQGDVGANVLTF; DNA: TGTGCCAGCAGCTTAGCGGGACAGGGCGATGTTGGGGCCAACGTCCTGACTTTC
V: TRBV2; D: .; J: TRBJ2-5; size: .; CDR3: CASSERGGRRETQYF; DNA: TGTGCCAGCAGTGAAAGAGGAGGAAGGAGGGAGACCCAGTACTTC
V: TRBV5-1; D: TRBD1; J: TRBJ2-7; size: .; CDR3: CASSPDGGTGGSGEQYF; DNA: TGCGCCAGCAGCCCCGACGGGGGGACAGGGGGGTCCGGCGAGCAGTACTTC
V: TRBV13; D: TRBD2; J: TRBJ2-7; size: .; CDR3: CASSESSGSPTRYF; DNA: TGTGCCAGCAGCGAATCTAGCGGGAGCCCTACCCGGTACTTC
V: TRBV2; D: .; J: TRBJ2-3; size: .; CDR3: CASSPSTDTQYF; DNA: TGTGCCAGCAGCCCTAGCACAGATACGCAGTATTTT
V: TRBV30; D: .; J: TRBJ1-1; size: few; CDR3: CAWRLGQANTEAFF; DNA: TGTGCCTGGAGGCTGGGACAAGCGAACACTGAAGCTTTCTTT
V: TRBV7-2; D: .; J: TRBJ2-1; size: few; CDR3: CASSPWGGRSYNEQFF; DNA: TGTGCCAGCAGCCCCTGGGGGGGGCGGTCCTACAATGAGCAGTTCTTC
V: TRBV28; D: .; J: TRBJ2-1; size: .; CDR3: CASSPAGLTHNEQFF; DNA: TGTGCCAGCAGTCCGGCGGGACTTACGCACAATGAGCAGTTCTTC